This T cell receptor beta chain was captured by sequencing in a study of blood T cell repertoires in COVID-19 (dated by TCRdb to about 2020). Regarding the complete study: The collaborator samples originated in the United States, Italy and Spain and spanned the acute and convalescent phases of COVID-19. The material from the prospective study consisted of cDNA or gDNA derived from T cells, B-cell-depleted T cells, or PBMCs. Deeply sampled blood TCRbeta repertoires from subjects exposed to, actively infected with, or recovered from COVID-19 were included in the dataset. The repertoires were released in a freely available public database intended as a resource for research on the immune response to SARS-CoV-2. The samples were drawn from two sources: the first 160 participants of the ongoing ImmuneRACE study, and 1,000 to 1,500 subjects contributed by 6 global collaborators. A de-identified subject ID, COVID-19 status, age in years and sex were almost always included in the sample metadata. Where HLA class I and class II types were available, the types were taken from metadata supplied by the sample provider, not from assay-based typing.

Notes on this clone: It lacks a known antigen. No quality values exist for individual bases; no much larger clone is one base distant.

TCRbeta CDR3 regions were amplified from genomic DNA by means of the immunoSEQ Assay, a bias-controlled multiplex PCR. Per the source publication's procedure: Within the assay, amplification of reference gene primers was used to estimate how many nucleated cells each sample contained. To quantify the absolute abundance of each unique TCRbeta CDR3 rearrangement, sequence reads were collapsed and filtered. Productive Simpson clonality was computed per sample as the square root of Simpson's diversity index over productive rearrangements. The table was pulled from immuneACCESS by TCRdb, which kept in-frame rearrangements only. Such tables lose some clones; where checked, under half of the loss comes from unresolved V genes, and the rest has no known cause. That table supplies the V and J calls and clone size; D and trimming were determined from the DNA. For this sample there are approximately 44,000 clones; 79% appear just once. Of the sample, roughly a third is held by the ten largest clones.

What the work shows at the level of the full study, not this receptor alone: The quantity of clinical and demographic metadata differed by source and by participant and was supplied without curation.

Each collaborating institution followed its own protocols to collect whole blood in K2EDTA tubes. Collaborator samples were shipped for TCRbeta analysis as frozen whole blood, isolated PBMCs, or DNA extracted from either sample type. The origin of this receptor is a woman aged 80 or over with acute or convalescent COVID-19. Sequencing was done on a sample of peripheral blood.

The nucleotide sequence is given as TGTGCCAGCAGTTACTCGACAGGGACAGCTGGAAACACCATATATTTT. Its amino acids are CASSYSTGTAGNTIYF. The sequence links TRBV6-2 or TRBV6-3 to TRBJ1-3; TRBD1 fits 7 bases in the junction. For this chain, trimming is 0 bases at the V end and 2 bases at the J end, and the number of junction bases without a gene match is 4. From the cysteine up to the phenylalanine, the CDR3 has a length of 16 residues. Only CDR3 DNA is held: 48 bases, read in frame from base 1. Via the germline V gene, CDR1 is MNHEY and CDR2 SVGEGT.